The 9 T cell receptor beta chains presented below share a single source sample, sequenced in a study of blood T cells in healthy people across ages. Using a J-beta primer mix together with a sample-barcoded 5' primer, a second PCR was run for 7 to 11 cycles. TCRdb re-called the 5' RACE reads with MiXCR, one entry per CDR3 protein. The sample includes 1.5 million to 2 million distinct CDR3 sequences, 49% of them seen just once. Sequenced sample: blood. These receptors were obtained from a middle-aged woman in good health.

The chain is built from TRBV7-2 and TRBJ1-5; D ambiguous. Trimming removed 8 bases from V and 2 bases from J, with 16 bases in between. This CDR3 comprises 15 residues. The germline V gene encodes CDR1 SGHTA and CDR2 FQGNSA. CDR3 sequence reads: CASSTRGAGNQPQHF. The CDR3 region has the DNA TGTGCCAGCTCCACCCGGGGAGCGGGCAATCAGCCCCAGCATTTT.

The CDR3, as DNA: TGTGCCAGCAGCTTAGGCACGCAGACCTACAATGAGCAGTACTTC. As protein: CASSLGTQTYNEQYF. The genes are TRBV7-2 and TRBJ2-1; no firm D call. The J call could be wrong; TRBJ2-7 is a better fit for the DNA end. CDR3 length: 15 amino acids. The germline V gene encodes CDR1 SGHTA and CDR2 FQGNSA.

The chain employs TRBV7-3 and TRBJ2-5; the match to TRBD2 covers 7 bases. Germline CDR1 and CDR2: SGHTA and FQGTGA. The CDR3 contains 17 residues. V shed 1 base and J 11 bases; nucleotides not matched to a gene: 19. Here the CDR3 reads CASSLKAGMPLVDEQYF. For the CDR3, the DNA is TGTGCCAGCAGCTTAAAAGCGGGGATGCCACTGGTCGATGAGCAGTACTTC.

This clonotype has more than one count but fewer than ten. CDR3 bases: TGCAGTGCTAGGACTAGCTTGCAAGAGACCCAGTACTTC. Protein: CSARTSLQETQYF. This chain links TRBV20-1 with TRBJ2-5; TRBD2 agrees at 7 bases. Germline trimming cut 3 bases from V and 2 bases from J; bases unmatched to any gene: 3. This CDR3 has 13 amino acids. Germline V gene sequence: CDR1 DFQATT, CDR2 SNEGSKA (reference sequence).

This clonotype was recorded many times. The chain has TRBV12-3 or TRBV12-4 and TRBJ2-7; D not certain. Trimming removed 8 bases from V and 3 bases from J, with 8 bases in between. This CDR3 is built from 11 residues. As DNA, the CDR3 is TGTGCCAGCGGATCCCGCTACGAGCAGTACTTC. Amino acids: CASGSRYEQYF.

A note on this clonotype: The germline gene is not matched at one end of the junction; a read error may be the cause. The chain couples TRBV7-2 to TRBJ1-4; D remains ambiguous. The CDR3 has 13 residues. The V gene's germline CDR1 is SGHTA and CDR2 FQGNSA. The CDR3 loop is CASSPGAKEKLFF. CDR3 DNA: TGTGCCAGCAGCCCCGGCGCTAAGGAAAAACTGTTTTTT. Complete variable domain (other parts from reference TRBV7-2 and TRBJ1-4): GAGVSQSPSNKVTEKGKDVELRCDPISGHTALYWYRQSLGQGLEFLIYFQGNSAPDKSGLPSDRFSAERTGGSVSTLTIQRTQQEDSAVYLCASSPGAKEKLFFGSGTQLSVL.

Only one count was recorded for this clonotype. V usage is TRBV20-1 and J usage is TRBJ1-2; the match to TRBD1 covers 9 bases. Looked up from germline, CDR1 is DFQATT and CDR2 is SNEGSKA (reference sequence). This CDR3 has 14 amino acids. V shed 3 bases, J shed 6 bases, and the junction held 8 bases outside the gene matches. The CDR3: CSARDPQGADGYTF. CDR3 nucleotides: TGCAGTGCTAGGGACCCACAGGGGGCAGATGGCTACACCTTC.

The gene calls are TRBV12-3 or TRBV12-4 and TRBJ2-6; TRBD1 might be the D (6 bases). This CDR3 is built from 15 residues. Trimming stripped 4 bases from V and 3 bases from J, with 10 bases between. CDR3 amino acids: CASSYRVLGANVLTF. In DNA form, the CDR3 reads TGTGCCAGCAGTTACAGGGTTCTTGGGGCCAACGTCCTGACTTTC.

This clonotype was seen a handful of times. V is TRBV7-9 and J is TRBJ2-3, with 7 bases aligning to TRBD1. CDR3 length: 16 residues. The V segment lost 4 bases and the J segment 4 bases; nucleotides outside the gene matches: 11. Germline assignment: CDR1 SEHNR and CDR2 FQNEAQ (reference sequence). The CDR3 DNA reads TGTGCCAGCAGCTCCTGGGACAGCAAGCCCCCAGATACGCAGTATTTT. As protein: CASSSWDSKPPDTQYF.